A single sample is the source of the 5 T cell receptor beta chains below, sequenced in a study of cytomegalovirus exposure and HLA in healthy donors. 60 Vbeta and 13 Jbeta primers were used in PCR. Clones were sequenced by immunoSEQ multiplex PCR, and TCRdb holds only the in-frame ones, with some missing. Of roughly 52,000 clones detected, about 84% appear once; the ten largest clones hold approximately 1.5%. Sequenced material: PBMCs. The source is a female donor in good health and CMV-seronegative.

V is TRBV5-1 and J is TRBJ2-6; tentative D call: TRBD1 (5 bases). The ends were cut back, 2 bases at V and 0 bases at J, with 9 bases in the middle. This CDR3 region has 16 residues. Germline CDR1 is SGHRS and CDR2 is YFSETQ. The CDR3 reads CASSFQGASGANVLTF. CDR3 coding DNA: TGCGCCAGCAGCTTCCAAGGGGCCTCTGGGGCCAACGTCCTGACTTTC.

This clone has just a few counts. The chain carries TRBV5-1 and TRBJ1-5; possible D gene TRBD1, 5 bases. The CDR3 totals 15 residues. V was cut by 0 bases and J by 4 bases, with 11 bases left in between. The germline CDR1 and CDR2 sequences are SGHRS and YFSETQ. The CDR3 DNA follows: TGCGCCAGCAGCTTGGATGACAGCGAAAATCAGCCCCAGCATTTT. As protein: CASSLDDSENQPQHF.

In this sample, this clone turned up a few times. CDR3 DNA sequence: TGTGCCAGCAGTGAAGGTCGGGGGTGGGAGACCCAGTACTTC. Residues: CASSEGRGWETQYF. The genes are TRBV2 and TRBJ2-5; the D gene is possibly TRBD2 (6 bases). Trimming shortened V by 1 base and J by 5 bases, and 11 bases separated the two germline ends. The CDR3 length is 14 residues. Germline CDR1 and CDR2: SNHLY and FYNNEI.

A single count supports this clone. V is TRBV4-2 and J is TRBJ1-1, with 9 positions matching TRBD1. This CDR3 is built from 15 residues. The junction had 4 bases not matched to a gene; V was cut back by 1 base and J by 4 bases. Per germline, CDR1 LGHNA and CDR2 YNFKEQ. The CDR3 spells CASSQGGQGITEAFF. Written as DNA, the CDR3 is TGTGCCAGCAGCCAAGGTGGACAGGGGATCACTGAAGCTTTCTTT.

The chain recombines TRBV9 with TRBJ1-4; tentatively, D is TRBD1 (6 bases). With 0 bases removed from V and 5 bases from J, the gap between germline ends came to 14 bases. This CDR3 contains 16 residues. Germline V gives CDR1 SGDLS, CDR2 YYNGEE. The CDR3 protein is CASSVAPGAKNEKLFF. The CDR3 DNA reads as TGTGCCAGCAGCGTAGCCCCAGGGGCCAAAAATGAAAAACTGTTTTTT.